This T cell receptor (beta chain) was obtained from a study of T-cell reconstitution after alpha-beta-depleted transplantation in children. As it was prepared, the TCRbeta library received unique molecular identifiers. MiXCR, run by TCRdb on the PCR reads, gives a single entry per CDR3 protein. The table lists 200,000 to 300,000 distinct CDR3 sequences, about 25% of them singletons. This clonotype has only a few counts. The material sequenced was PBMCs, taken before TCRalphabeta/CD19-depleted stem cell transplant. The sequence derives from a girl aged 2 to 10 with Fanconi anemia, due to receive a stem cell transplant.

The CDR3 sequence is CASSQNLSPNEQYF. In DNA form, the CDR3 reads TGCGCCAGCAGCCAAAACCTAAGTCCTAACGAGCAGTACTTC. The chain joins TRBV4-1 to TRBJ2-7; D is uncertain. This CDR3 is 14 amino acids long. Germline CDR1 is MGHRA and CDR2 is YSYEKL. V was cut by 2 bases and J by 5 bases, with 13 bases left in between.